Following are 31 T cell receptor beta chains from one sample sequenced in a study of T cells in Graves' hyperthyroidism and ophthalmopathy. There were TCR beta CDR3 regions amplified from RNA transcripts. The study used the HTBI primer set for a first-round RT-PCR of the TCR CDR3. TCRdb itself ran the multiplex PCR reads through MiXCR, one entry per CDR3 protein. Among roughly 500,000 distinct CDR3 sequences, roughly 13% were seen once, and the ten largest hold less than 6%. The sample taken for sequencing was blood. The receptor source for this set is a woman under 40 with Graves' hyperthyroidism that later progressed to Graves' ophthalmopathy.

This rearrangement joins TRBV2 to TRBJ2-7, with D unclear. The germline CDR1 and CDR2 sequences are SNHLY and FYNNEI. The CDR3 is 15 amino acids. Between the trimmed V and J ends, which lost 5 bases and 9 bases, there was a span of 23 bases. The CDR3 region is CASSSEETVRLRQYF. In DNA form, the CDR3 reads TGTGCCAGCAGTAGTGAAGAGACGGTAAGACTGCGGCAGTACTTC.

This clonotype was seen many times. The chain combines TRBV27 with TRBJ2-2, with 8 nucleotides matching TRBD2. CDR3 size: 15 residues. Germline V lookup: CDR1 MNHEY, CDR2 SMNVEV (reference sequence). V lost 2 bases, J lost 1 base, and 0 bases stayed unmatched. This CDR3 is CASSLAGGNTGELFF. The CDR3 nucleotides read TGTGCCAGCAGTTTAGCGGGAGGGAACACCGGGGAGCTGTTTTTT.

This clonotype was counted only a few times. The chain uses TRBV4-1 and TRBJ2-7; 10 bases align to TRBD2. Germline-derived CDR1 and CDR2 are MGHRA and YSYEKL. The CDR3 loop spans 16 amino acids. The trim removed 4 bases at V and 1 base at J, leaving 7 bases unmatched. This CDR3 reads CASSPSASGGSYEQYF. CDR3 sequence (DNA): TGCGCCAGCAGCCCTTCGGCTAGCGGGGGTTCCTACGAGCAGTACTTC.

The sample holds a few counts of this clonotype. The chain combines TRBV6-1 with TRBJ1-5, with a weak D call TRBD1 (6 bases). The CDR3 is 17 amino acids. From germline, CDR1 is MNHNS and CDR2 SASEGT. With 4 bases removed from V and 0 bases from J, the gap between germline ends came to 16 bases. In DNA, the CDR3 is TGTGCCAGCAGTGGCCCGGACAGTTATTATAGCAATCAGCCCCAGCATTTT. This gives the protein CASSGPDSYYSNQPQHF.

This clonotype was counted many times. This chain joins TRBV11-2 and TRBJ1-1; D is unclear. Germline V gene lookup returns CDR1 SGHAT and CDR2 FQNNGV. V shed 4 bases and J shed 8 bases, with 17 bases lying between them. This CDR3 spans 14 amino acids. For the CDR3, the DNA is TGTGCCAGCAGCTCAAGGCCGGTTTTAGGGGAAGCTTTCTTT. It codes for CASSSRPVLGEAFF.

For this clonotype: A much bigger clone sits one base away, suggesting this may be a read error. The chain links TRBV18 to TRBJ1-1; 10 bases are a match to TRBD1. In germline, CDR1 is KGHSH, CDR2 LQKENI. V shed 6 bases, J shed 4 bases, and the junction held 11 bases outside the gene matches. The CDR3 loop spans 16 amino acids. The CDR3 here is CASSPATGGAGTEAFF. DNA of the CDR3: TGTGCCAGCTCCCCCGCGACAGGGGGCGCGGGCACTGAAGCTTTCTTT.

This clonotype was found many times. The chain couples TRBV9 to TRBJ2-1; D is perhaps TRBD2 (5 bases). Trimming removed 2 bases at V and 0 bases at J, with 9 bases between. Germline assignment: CDR1 SGDLS and CDR2 YYNGEE. The CDR3 spans 15 residues. In DNA, the CDR3 is TGTGCCAGCAGCGTGACTGGGAGCTCCTACAATGAGCAGTTCTTC. Amino acid sequence: CASSVTGSSYNEQFF. Complete variable domain (other parts from reference TRBV9 and TRBJ2-1): DSGVTQTPKHLITATGQRVTLRCSPRSGDLSVYWYQQSLDQGLQFLIQYYNGEERAKGNILERFSAQQFPDLHSELNLSSLELGDSALYFCASSVTGSSYNEQFFGPGTRLTVL.

This clonotype was seen at least ten times. This chain connects TRBV5-1 to TRBJ2-1; 10 bases agree with TRBD2. V shed 0 bases, J shed 4 bases, and the junction held 1 base outside the gene matches. CDR3 size: 15 residues. Per germline, CDR1 SGHRS and CDR2 YFSETQ. The CDR3 coding sequence is TGCGCCAGCAGCTTGGTTAGCGGGGGGTACAATGAGCAGTTCTTC. Amino acids: CASSLVSGGYNEQFF.

This clonotype was observed a few times. A much more abundant neighbour one base away suggests this may be a read error. The CDR3 loop is CASGLSLGSYEQYF. The CDR3 DNA sequence: TGTGCCAGCGGTTTATCTCTCGGGTCCTACGAGCAGTACTTC. V gene TRBV28 combines with J gene TRBJ2-7; D is uncertain. This CDR3 comprises 14 residues. Germline V CDR1 and CDR2: MDHEN, SYDVKM. Variable domain in full (rest from reference TRBV28 and TRBJ2-7): DVKVTQSSRYLVKRTGEKVFLECVQDMDHENMFWYRQDPGLGLRLIYFSYDVKMKEKGDIPEGYSVSREKKERFSLILESASTNQTSMYLCASGLSLGSYEQYFGPGTRLTVT.

The gene calls are TRBV6-2 or TRBV6-3 and TRBJ2-1, with D possibly TRBD2 on 5 matching bases. This CDR3 is built from 14 residues. Trimming pared 8 bases from V and 2 bases from J, leaving 13 bases between. CDR1 MNHEY and CDR2 SVGEGT come from the germline V gene. DNA for the CDR3: TGTGCCAGCCGGGATGCCAGCCCCTACAATGAGCAGTTCTTC. Protein sequence: CASRDASPYNEQFF.

This clonotype was counted ten times or more. CDR3 in amino acids: CAISEAGASYNEQFF. The CDR3 DNA follows: TGTGCCATCAGCGAAGCGGGGGCCTCCTACAATGAGCAGTTCTTC. The chain couples TRBV10-3 to TRBJ2-1, with 8 bases lining up with TRBD2. Per the germline V gene, CDR1 is ENHRY and CDR2 is SYGVKD. The V gene end was trimmed by 6 bases and the J gene end by 0 bases; junction bases not matched to a gene: 4. The CDR3 sequence is 15 residues long.

The CDR3 nucleotides are TGCAGTGCTAGAGATGGCGGGAGCGGGTCAGGGGGAGGGAATGAGCAGTTCTTC. It codes for CSARDGGSGSGGGNEQFF. The V and J genes are TRBV20-1 and TRBJ2-1; possibly TRBD1 or TRBD2 for D (7 bases each). The germline V gene has CDR1 DFQATT and CDR2 SNEGSKA (reference sequence). Trimming shortened V by 0 bases and J by 7 bases, and 25 bases separated the two germline ends. CDR3 size: 18 residues.

This clonotype was counted at least ten times. V gene TRBV13 combines with J gene TRBJ1-2; no firm D call. Germline CDR1 reads PRHDT; CDR2 reads FYEKMQ (reference sequence). The V gene lost 5 bases and the J gene lost 8 bases, with 9 bases spanning the gap. CDR3 length equals 11 residues. The CDR3 region is CASSLIQGYTF. CDR3 DNA sequence: TGTGCCAGCAGCCTGATACAAGGCTACACCTTC.

This clonotype came up a few times. The chain has TRBV4-3 and TRBJ2-5, with 9 bases fitting TRBD2. The CDR3 consists of 15 residues. The V gene end was trimmed by 8 bases and the J gene end by 2 bases; junction bases not matched to a gene: 9. The germline V gene has CDR1 LGHNA and CDR2 YSLEER. CDR3 in amino acids: CASSLSGRPQETQYF. CDR3 nucleotides: TGCGCCAGCTCACTTAGCGGGAGACCTCAAGAGACCCAGTACTTC.

The CDR3 region has the DNA TGTGCCAGCAGCCAAGGGCGCGGGCCCTCCTACAATGAGCAGTTCTTC. The encoded protein is CASSQGRGPSYNEQFF. The chain is built from TRBV3-1 and TRBJ2-1, with D tentatively TRBD2 (5 bases). The CDR3 is 16 amino acids. Germline CDR1 is LGHDT and CDR2 is YNNKEL (reference sequence). The V gene lost 1 base and the J gene lost 0 bases, with 10 bases spanning the gap.

There are many counts of this clonotype. This CDR3 is CASSPESGLTYEQYF. The CDR3 coding sequence is TGTGCCAGCTCACCAGAGTCGGGACTCACCTACGAGCAGTACTTC. The chain uses TRBV18 and TRBJ2-7, with D possibly matching TRBD2 (6 bases). There are 15 residues in the CDR3. Trimming took 2 bases from V and 2 from J, leaving 13 bases between them. CDR1 is KGHSH, CDR2 LQKENI, per germline.

There are a few counts of this clonotype. The chain is built from TRBV29-1 and TRBJ2-7; D gene uncertain. The germline gives CDR1 SQVTM, CDR2 ANQGSEA. The germline V and J ends were trimmed by 3 bases and 2 bases, with 11 bases remaining between them. The CDR3 has 13 residues. As DNA, the CDR3 is TGCAGCGTTGAGGGCCCGCGGCCCTACGAGCAGTACTTC. Translation: CSVEGPRPYEQYF.

Turning to this clonotype: This may stem from a read error, because a much larger clone lies one nucleotide away. The conserved final phenylalanine or tryptophan is absent from the CDR3, which likely points to a read error. The gene calls are TRBV5-1 and TRBJ2-3; a possible D gene is TRBD2 (5 bases). CDR3 length: 16 residues. V shed 2 bases and J shed 1 base, with 14 bases lying between them. Germline V gene sequence: CDR1 SGHRS, CDR2 YFSETQ. The chain's CDR3 is CASSLGGGQRTDTQYS. The CDR3, as DNA: TGCGCCAGCAGCTTAGGAGGAGGCCAACGCACAGATACGCAGTATTCT.

J is TRBJ1-2 and V is TRBV5-8, with D tentatively TRBD1 (5 bases). Trimming removed 4 bases at V and 8 bases at J, with 15 bases between. CDR3 size: 13 residues. In germline, CDR1 is SGHTS, CDR2 YDEGEE. This CDR3 is CASSIGGFSGYTF. Written as DNA, the CDR3 is TGTGCCAGCAGCATTGGGGGGTTCAGCGGCTACACCTTC.

In its sample, this clonotype was seen many times. CDR3 amino acids: CASGRTGTGFAGQFF. The CDR3 region has the DNA TGTGCTAGTGGACGAACCGGGACAGGGTTCGCGGGGCAGTTCTTC. The chain uses TRBV12-5 and TRBJ2-1, with 9 bases identical to TRBD1. The CDR3 spans 15 residues. V lost 6 bases and J lost 12; bases outside the gene matches: 15. Germline V gives CDR1 LGHNT, CDR2 FRNRAP.

The rearrangement links TRBV2 to TRBJ2-3, with 9 positions matching TRBD2. Germline lookup yields CDR1 SNHLY and CDR2 FYNNEI. This CDR3 comprises 14 residues. V lost 0 bases, J lost 6 bases, and 1 base stayed unmatched. CDR3 sequence (DNA): TGTGCCAGCAGTGAAGCGGCGGGAGGGGATACGCAGTATTTT. It translates to CASSEAAGGDTQYF. The entire variable domain, with the rest obtained from reference TRBV2 and TRBJ2-3, is as follows: EPEVTQTPSHQVTQMGQEVILRCVPISNHLYFYWYRQILGQKVEFLVSFYNNEISEKSEIFDDQFSVERPDGSNFTLKIRSTKLEDSAMYFCASSEAAGGDTQYFGPGTRLTVL.

This clonotype was observed a handful of times. The rearrangement links TRBV9 to TRBJ2-4; either TRBD1 or TRBD2 may supply D (5 bases each). The CDR3 extends over 15 amino acids. V lost 0 bases and J 2 bases, leaving 9 bases between the germline ends. CDR1 is SGDLS and CDR2 is YYNGEE in the germline V gene. In nucleotides, the CDR3 is TGTGCCAGCAGCGTAGACGGGACGACCAAAAACATTCAGTACTTC. It yields the protein CASSVDGTTKNIQYF.

This clonotype was picked up many times. The rearrangement uses TRBV11-3 and TRBJ2-2; 9 bases are a match to TRBD2. With V trimmed by 2 bases and J by 6 bases, 13 bases remained unmatched. The CDR3 length is 18 residues. Germline loops: CDR1 SGHNT, CDR2 YENEEA. This CDR3 is CASSLMEAGGVSAGELFF. CDR3 nucleotide sequence: TGTGCCAGCAGCTTAATGGAAGCGGGAGGAGTTTCGGCCGGGGAGCTGTTTTTT.

V is TRBV30 and J is TRBJ2-3; possible D gene TRBD2, 6 bases. The germline gives CDR1 GTSNPN, CDR2 SVGIG (reference sequence). Trimming removed 6 bases at V and 2 bases at J, with 18 bases between. This CDR3 contains 15 residues. CDR3 nucleotide sequence: TGTGCCTGCCAAGACCCGGGACTCGTCACAGATACGCAGTATTTT. Amino acid sequence: CACQDPGLVTDTQYF.

The genes are TRBV4-1 and TRBJ2-2, with a weak D call TRBD2 (6 bases). The CDR3 length is 17 residues. Germline V gene data show CDR1 as MGHRA and CDR2 as YSYEKL. Trimming stripped 4 bases from V and 2 bases from J, with 17 bases between. Here the CDR3 DNA reads TGCGCCAGCAGCCCTGTGGGGACTTCCAGTAACACCGGGGAGCTGTTTTTT. This codes for CASSPVGTSSNTGELFF.

The chain carries TRBV7-2 and TRBJ2-3; 12 bases are shared with TRBD2. This CDR3 spans 14 amino acids. Trimming cost V 8 bases and J 3 bases; bases outside gene matches: 3. The germline V gene encodes CDR1 SGHTA and CDR2 FQGNSA. The CDR3 is CASRGTSGTDTQYF. The CDR3 DNA reads TGTGCCAGCCGGGGGACTAGCGGGACAGATACGCAGTATTTT.

V usage is TRBV5-4 and J usage is TRBJ2-7; D is unclear. From germline, CDR1 is SGHNT and CDR2 YYREEE (reference sequence). This CDR3 has 13 amino acids. V dropped 2 bases and J dropped 2 bases, with 8 bases sitting between them. CDR3 amino acids: CASSFRETYEQYF. The CDR3 bases are TGTGCCAGCAGCTTCCGAGAGACCTACGAGCAGTACTTC.

Ten or more counts support this clonotype. The genes are TRBV6-1 and TRBJ2-5, with 11 bases aligning to TRBD2. This CDR3 is 15 amino acids long. The J segment lost 3 bases and the V segment lost 6 bases, leaving 6 bases of the junction unmatched. Germline assignment: CDR1 MNHNS and CDR2 SASEGT. CDR3 in DNA: TGTGCCAGCAGCGCGATTAGCGGGAGGGAAGAGACCCAGTACTTC. This encodes CASSAISGREETQYF.

This clonotype was recorded at least ten times. The genes are TRBV12-3 or TRBV12-4 and TRBJ2-7, with D maybe TRBD2 (5 bases). V was cut by 1 base and J by 4 bases, with 17 bases left in between. The CDR3 consists of 16 residues. CDR3 sequence reads: CASSLDSGLEKYEQYF. The DNA for the CDR3 is TGTGCCAGCAGTTTAGACTCAGGACTGGAAAAATACGAGCAGTACTTC.

Many counts were recorded for this clonotype. The chain has TRBV20-1 and TRBJ2-1; 10 bases are a match to TRBD2. Losses at the gene ends were 1 base for V and 4 bases for J; bases not matched to a gene: 7. CDR3 length equals 16 residues. Germline CDR1 is DFQATT and CDR2 is SNEGSKA (reference sequence). Written as DNA, the CDR3 is TGCAGTGCTAGAGGGAGGACTAGCGGAGGATACAATGAGCAGTTCTTC. Its translation is CSARGRTSGGYNEQFF.

In this sample, this clonotype turned up many times. The V call is TRBV3-1, the J call TRBJ2-2; TRBD2 matches 9 bases. Looked up from germline, CDR1 is LGHDT and CDR2 is YNNKEL (reference sequence). V lost 3 bases to trimming and J lost 6 bases; unmatched junction nucleotides: 17. The CDR3 has 19 amino acids. This CDR3 is CASSHFGVVGGRAAGELFF. The CDR3 DNA is TGTGCCAGCAGCCATTTTGGGGTTGTTGGCGGGAGGGCCGCCGGGGAGCTGTTTTTT.